A selection of T cell receptor beta chains follows, all from one sample in a study of blood T cell repertoires in COVID-19. Sequencing used immunoSEQ multiplex PCR; TCRdb keeps in-frame clones, though not all of them. Among 350,000 to 450,000 clones listed, 75% to 90% were seen once. Material for sequencing was PBMCs or T cells enriched from blood (not recorded which). The origin of the receptors is a woman in her forties or fifties who had recovered from COVID-19. CDR3s include the opening cysteine and the closing phenylalanine or tryptophan.

v_call	j_call	cdr3_aa
TRBV5-1	TRBJ1-1	CASSPGQGNTEAFF
TRBV4-2	TRBJ1-2	CASSLTESDGYTF
TRBV19	TRBJ1-5	CASSSSQGGTQPQHF
TRBV19	TRBJ1-2	CASSIAGRGYGYTF
TRBV19	TRBJ1-2	CASSIVGSPGNYGYTF
TRBV19	TRBJ2-7	CASSIDGGSEQYF
TRBV7-8	TRBJ1-5	CASSPRRRDSPNQPQHF
TRBV7-2	TRBJ1-2	CASSFDRGSYGYTF
TRBV5-6	TRBJ1-2	CASRPMAALYGYTF
TRBV30	TRBJ1-1	CASKTLRTEAFF
TRBV9	TRBJ2-2	CASSVDGTGYAGELFF
TRBV15	TRBJ2-3	CATSRGGTSGRSPADTQYF
TRBV6-6	TRBJ2-3	CASSYEGPRSTDTQYF
TRBV6-5	TRBJ1-2	CASSYSTTPNYGYTF
TRBV23-1	TRBJ1-5	CASSQQGAGGSNQPQHF
TRBV28	TRBJ1-1	CASTGQSGPFF
TRBV10-3	TRBJ2-3	CAIGIAGDWGGADTQYF
TRBV5-1	TRBJ2-3	CASSLEVEGSTDTQYF
TRBV5-4	TRBJ1-1	CASSLEATRGNTEAFF
TRBV5-5	TRBJ2-7	CASSELRDRGHEQYF
TRBV6-1	TRBJ1-2	CASSEARGIYGYTF
TRBV21-1	TRBJ1-1	CASSKGHGRAAFF
TRBV27	TRBJ2-5	CASSLSLGETQYF
TRBV6-5	TRBJ1-5	CASSFRDQPQHF
TRBV3-1/TRBV3-2	TRBJ2-7	CASSQRSYEQYF
TRBV2	TRBJ2-3	CASSPRTSGGAADTQYF
TRBV5-4	TRBJ1-1	CASSLEGGLDTEAFF
TRBV13	TRBJ1-5	CASSWTGQGAVGRTQPQHF
TRBV6-4	TRBJ1-6	CASSVQGGSPLHF
TRBV18	TRBJ1-3	CASSSPDDRFSGNTIYF
TRBV7-6	TRBJ1-2	CASSPRQGLNYGYTF
TRBV6-2/TRBV6-3	TRBJ2-1	CASSPLATRSYNEQFF
TRBV10-1	TRBJ1-5	CASSQVVGAYQPQHF
TRBV2	TRBJ1-1	CASSVRGITYAEAFF
TRBV30	TRBJ2-7	CAWKTGGFYEQYF
TRBV6-5	TRBJ2-7	CASSTDRVSGEQYF
TRBV7-2	TRBJ2-5	CASTSTSGVFETQYF
TRBV29-1	TRBJ2-5	CSVVLPETQYF
TRBV12-3/TRBV12-4	TRBJ1-2	CASSPPWAGYTF
TRBV27	TRBJ2-2	CASTFYRAQNTGELFF
TRBV18	TRBJ1-1	CASSPRHGATEAFF
TRBV7-2	TRBJ2-1	CASSSDSFHEQFF
TRBV4-2	TRBJ2-4	CASSLGRGELAKNIQYF
TRBV7-2	TRBJ2-7	CASSLDRTSGSYEQYF
TRBV19	TRBJ1-1	CASSISSAGVYTEAFF
TRBV5-5	TRBJ1-4	CASSSFGDRSEKLFF
TRBV6-5	TRBJ2-5	CASSYSGGGRQETQYF
TRBV3-1/TRBV3-2	TRBJ1-5	CASSQSGNQPQHF